The TCR beta chain described here comes from a study of T and B cells in COVID-19 patients. Study context: COVID-19 patients gave peripheral blood either during active infection or after recovery. Critical illness requiring mechanical ventilation or extracorporeal membrane oxygenation affected 12 of 20 active-infection patients. The recovered cohort's median age was about 31 years, versus 55 to 70 years in active infection.

This clonotype appeared a few times. The antigen is undetermined. There are 13 residues in the CDR3. Trimming removed 3 bases at V and 3 bases at J, with 8 bases between. The germline V gene encodes CDR1 DFQATT and CDR2 SNEGSKA (reference sequence). Regarding the study as a whole: Of 2,300 or so TCR clusters found only in the recovered cohort, 25 to 35 had low generation probability.

Multiplex PCR with BIOMED2 TRB-A/B primer pools amplified TRB rearrangements. Via MiXCR, TCRdb re-called the multiplex PCR reads, giving one row per CDR3 protein. The table includes under 4,500 distinct CDR3 sequences, around 23% detected once. Blood genomic DNA input for TRB amplification was roughly 250-550 ng. The receptor's source is a human donor with active COVID-19. The chain uses TRBV20-1 and TRBJ1-4; maybe TRBD1 (5 bases). Sequencing was carried out using blood. The CDR3 reads CSARRGANEKLFF. The CDR3 nucleotides read TGCAGTGCTAGGAGGGGAGCTAATGAAAAACTGTTTTTT.